Shown below are 3 T cell receptor beta chains from a single sample sequenced in a study of naive and memory T cell subsets (dated 2017 in TCRdb). The study described a robust, sensitive protocol for amplifying, sequencing and analyzing TCRs, using 3' ligation of a UMI-containing oligonucleotide to TCR cDNA. Library generation was performed with 5' RACE. Sequencing used an Illumina MiSeq. The ligated cDNA was amplified by four rounds of PCR, in which nested alpha and beta constant region primers were used together with the SP2 primer. TCRdb handled the public reads itself, with Q25 trimming in fastp and clone calling in MiXCR, and kept productive beta chains. Each record represents a unique CDR3 protein, reported with the most common genes and DNA among its rows. For this sample there are some 60,000 distinct CDR3 sequences; about 7.1% appear just once. 9.8% of the sample is in the top ten clones.

The receptors shown here come from a female donor in good health.

This clonotype has ten or more counts. This sequence joins TRBV6-2 or TRBV6-3 and TRBJ1-5, with a possible D match to TRBD1 (6 bases). Trimming took 6 bases from V and 2 from J, leaving 20 bases between them. The CDR3 has 17 amino acids. Germline V gene sequence: CDR1 MNHEY, CDR2 SVGEGT. CDR3 DNA: TGTGCCAGCAGAGATGGACAGCCTCAGATACGCAATCAGCCCCAGCATTTT. Its translation: CASRDGQPQIRNQPQHF.

In this sample, this clonotype turned up many times. V and J are TRBV12-3 or TRBV12-4 and TRBJ2-5; TRBD2 aligns across 7 bases. The CDR3 extends over 14 amino acids. The trim removed 7 bases at V and 7 bases at J, leaving 12 bases unmatched. CDR3 in amino acids: CASTTERGLATQYF. In DNA form, the CDR3 reads TGTGCCAGCACCACGGAGCGGGGCCTTGCGACCCAGTACTTC.

This clonotype appeared many times. This chain connects TRBV12-3 or TRBV12-4 to TRBJ1-3; 7 bases map to TRBD1. The CDR3 sequence is 17 residues long. V was clipped by 3 bases and J by 0 bases; unmatched bases: 8. DNA for the CDR3: TGTGCCAGCAGTTTTCGGACAGGCCTGGGCTCTGGAAACACCATATATTTT. Translated, it gives CASSFRTGLGSGNTIYF.